Presented here are 10 T cell receptor beta chains from one specimen sequenced in a study of beta chain features in type 1 diabetes. Investigators reverse transcribed all isolated RNA, so they sequenced expressed TCRB transcripts. Assay used: immunoSEQ multiplex PCR; TCRdb lists only in-frame clones, some missing. The data hold around 430,000 clones, with approximately 28% observed a single time. Input material: naive CD4+ T cells from blood. These receptors all come from a man aged 18 to 35 in good health.

The sample holds a few counts of this clone. Additional DNA sequences in this sample encode the identical CDR3. The rearrangement links TRBV30 to TRBJ2-7, with TRBD1 identical over 9 bases. This CDR3 contains 13 residues. With 2 bases clipped from V and 3 bases from J, the junction kept 2 bases outside the gene matches. From germline, CDR1 is GTSNPN and CDR2 SVGIG (reference sequence). The CDR3 reads CAWSRGQGYEQYF. The CDR3 DNA follows: TGTGCCTGGAGTAGGGGACAGGGCTACGAGCAGTACTTC.

This clone was counted a few times. In nucleotides, the CDR3 is TGTGCCAGCAGTCCACCTCAGGGCCCCGAGCAGTACTTC. This gives the protein CASSPPQGPEQYF. This chain uses TRBV28 with TRBJ2-7, with D possibly being TRBD1 (5 bases). The CDR3 contains 13 residues. The V gene lost 5 bases and the J gene lost 6 bases, with 14 bases spanning the gap. Germline values: CDR1 MDHEN, CDR2 SYDVKM.

This clone has just a few counts. V usage is TRBV10-3 and J usage is TRBJ2-1; D is perhaps TRBD2 (6 bases). V lost 0 bases, J lost 15 bases, and 12 bases lay in between. Germline values: CDR1 ENHRY, CDR2 SYGVKD. The CDR3 is made up of 12 amino acids. Here the CDR3 DNA reads TGTGCCATCAGTGAGTCTAGCGGAGTCGGGTTCTTC. This codes for CAISESSGVGFF.

V is TRBV19 and J is TRBJ2-1; 8 nucleotides line up with TRBD2. The germline gives CDR1 LNHDA, CDR2 SQIVND (reference sequence). The ends lost 3 bases at V and 1 base at J; junction bases unmatched: 2. The CDR3 is made up of 15 amino acids. CDR3 DNA sequence: TGTGCCAGTAGTATGAGCGGGGGTTCCTACAATGAGCAGTTCTTC. This sequence encodes CASSMSGGSYNEQFF.

This clone was detected only a few times. The rearrangement links TRBV7-6 to TRBJ2-7, with 12 bases aligning to TRBD2. CDR3 length: 16 amino acids. CDR1 and CDR2 (germline): SGHVS, FNYEAQ. Germline trimming cut 1 base from V and 0 bases from J; bases unmatched to any gene: 1. The DNA for the CDR3 is TGTGCCAGCAGCTTAGGACTAGCGGGAGACTCCTACGAGCAGTACTTC. Amino acids: CASSLGLAGDSYEQYF.

The J gene is TRBJ2-7, the V gene TRBV9; 7 bases are a match to TRBD1. J lost 2 bases, V lost 3 bases, and 5 bases had no gene match. This CDR3 spans 14 amino acids. The germline CDR1 and CDR2 sequences are SGDLS and YYNGEE. The CDR3: CASSGRDSPYEQYF. Written as DNA, the CDR3 is TGTGCCAGCAGCGGCCGGGACAGCCCCTACGAGCAGTACTTC.

The J gene is TRBJ2-5, the V gene TRBV15, with TRBD2 matching over 9 bases. The CDR3 loop spans 13 amino acids. Per germline, CDR1 LNHNV and CDR2 YYDKDF (reference sequence). Trimming at V came to 0 bases and at J to 7 bases, leaving 0 bases not matched to a gene. This chain's CDR3 is CATSREREGTQYF. The CDR3 bases are TGTGCCACCAGCAGAGAGCGGGAGGGGACCCAGTACTTC.

The chain recombines TRBV5-1 with TRBJ1-5; D unclear. V was cut by 4 bases and J by 1 base, with 6 bases left in between. Germline assignment: CDR1 SGHRS and CDR2 YFSETQ. This CDR3 region has 13 residues. The CDR3 sequence is CASSQDSNQPQHF. The CDR3 DNA reads as TGCGCCAGCAGCCAGGACAGCAATCAGCCCCAGCATTTT.

This chain uses TRBV7-2 with TRBJ2-7, with D uncertain. Trimming took 0 bases from V and 5 from J, leaving 8 bases between them. Germline CDR1 reads SGHTA; CDR2 reads FQGNSA. CDR3 length equals 13 residues. The CDR3 region is CASSLAGAHEQYF. Here the CDR3 DNA reads TGTGCCAGCAGCTTAGCTGGAGCCCACGAGCAGTACTTC.

In nucleotides, the CDR3 is TGTGCCAGCAGGGGAACCGGACAGGGATTTGGCTACACCTTC. Amino acid sequence: CASRGTGQGFGYTF. The chain carries TRBV9 and TRBJ1-2; 8 positions agree with TRBD1. The germline V gene has CDR1 SGDLS and CDR2 YYNGEE. This CDR3 has 14 residues. V shed 5 bases, J shed 7 bases, and the junction held 10 bases outside the gene matches.